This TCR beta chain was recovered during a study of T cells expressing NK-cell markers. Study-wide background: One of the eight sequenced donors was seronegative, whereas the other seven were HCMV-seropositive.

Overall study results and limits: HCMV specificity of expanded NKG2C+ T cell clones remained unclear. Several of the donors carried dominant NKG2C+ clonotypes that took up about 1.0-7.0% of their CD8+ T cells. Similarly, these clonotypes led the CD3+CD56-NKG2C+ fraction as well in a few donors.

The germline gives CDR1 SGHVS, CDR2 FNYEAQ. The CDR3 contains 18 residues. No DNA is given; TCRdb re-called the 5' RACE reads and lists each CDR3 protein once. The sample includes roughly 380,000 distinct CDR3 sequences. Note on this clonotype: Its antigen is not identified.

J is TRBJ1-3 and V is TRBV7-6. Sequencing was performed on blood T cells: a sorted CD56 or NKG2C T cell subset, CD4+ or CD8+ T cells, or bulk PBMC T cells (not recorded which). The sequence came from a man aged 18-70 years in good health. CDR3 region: CASSSAGRAALTGNTIYF. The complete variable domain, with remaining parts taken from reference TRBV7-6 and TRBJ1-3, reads GAGVSQSPRYKVTKRGQDVALRCDPISGHVSLYWYRQALGQGPEFLTYFNYEAQQDKSGLPNDRFSAERPEGSISTLTIQRTEQRDSAMYRCASSSAGRAALTGNTIYFGEGSWLTVV.